The entry below gives a single T cell receptor (beta chain) sequence along with its context. Its cognate antigen has yet to be identified. Base qualities are not recorded, but no much larger clone differs from it by a single base. The treatment or condition tag for this specimen amounts to: approximately 10-day PBMC culture with coronavirus spike peptide pools or control peptides (ViraFEST assay). The ViraFEST assay was used in the study, in which antigen-specific T cells were expanded with peptide pools and expanded clonotypes were subsequently identified by TCR sequencing. The positive SARS-CoV-2 PCR tests of the convalescent patients were dated from March to December 2020, before the Alpha, Beta and Delta variants emerged in the United States. PBMCs were cultured at two million per well in IMDM supplemented with around 5.5% human AB serum and 10 IU/ml IL-2, with about 9 ug/ml peptide pools added. Half of the culture medium was replaced with fresh IL-2-containing medium on days 3 and 7. After around 11 days of culture, CD4+ T cells were isolated by negative selection using the EasySep CD4+ T cell isolation kit. Ficoll-Paque Plus gradient centrifugation was used to isolate PBMCs from whole blood, and the isolated PBMCs were then either used fresh or cryopreserved at -140C. Culture conditions were generally each tested in triplicate wells.

The data originate from a study of vaccination and CD4 T cells after COVID-19 (dated by TCRdb to about 2022). Turning to the overall study: SARS-CoV-2 positivity had been established in the convalescent patients by nasal swab PCR, and mild disease was recorded in about 9 of these patients and severe disease in one. The convalescent cohort comprised six males and four females, including two Hispanic individuals, seven Caucasians, two Asians and one multiracial person. Participants received two doses of either the Pfizer-BioNTech BNT162b2 vaccine (n=8) or the Moderna mRNA-1273 vaccine (n=2). Post-COVID blood samples were collected from convalescent patients a median of approximately 100 days after diagnosis, with a range of roughly 30 to 161 days. Post-vaccine blood samples were collected a median of approximately 77 days after the second vaccine dose, ranging from roughly 12 to 241 days. The cultures were stimulated with overlapping spike peptide pools from SARS-CoV-2 and from the common cold coronaviruses HCoV-NL63, HCoV-OC43 and HCoV-229E. Control cultures used a CEFX viral epitope pool as positive control, an HIV-1 Nef peptide pool as negative control, or no peptide. The spike-specific CD4+ TCR repertoire was compared before and after mRNA vaccination in approximately 9 COVID-19 convalescent patients and a handful of infection-naive healthy vaccine recipients. Overall results and qualifications from the work: Of the vaccine-specific clones in convalescent patients, 304 of 307, or nearly all, reacted only to SARS-CoV-2 spike and did not cross-react with common cold coronaviruses. Relatively few convalescent patients were included in the study, and early timepoints after natural infection were not analyzed. Although the median number of SARS-CoV-2-reactive clonotypes went up from 21 after infection to 35 to 40 after vaccination, the increase was not significant. Among convalescent patients, a median roughly 90% of the SARS-CoV-2-reactive clones seen after vaccination appeared only after vaccination, which suggests priming specific to the vaccine.

Receptor amplification or capture employed PCR. TCR sequencing of DNA from cultured CD4+ T cells used the Oncomine TCR Beta short-read assay at the Johns Hopkins FTIC core. The QIAamp micro DNA kit was used to extract genomic DNA from the cultured CD4+ T cells. The Oncomine TCR Beta libraries from cultured CD4+ T cells were pooled using unique dual indexes and then sequenced on an Illumina iSeq 100. Per the source publication's procedure: Non-productive sequences were filtered out, and CDR3s that did not start with C, did not end with F or W, or were shorter than 7 amino acids were discarded. Antigen-specific clonotypes were identified with the MANAFEST web application by comparing peptide-stimulated wells with reference and other culture wells. For a clone to be called positive, the clone needed an FDR below 0.05, an odds ratio above 5, and a productive frequency above 0.1% in at least two of three replicate wells. Clonotypes that were significantly expanded in both SARS-CoV-2 spike wells and at least one common cold coronavirus spike condition were defined as cross-reactive. Similarity between CDR3 sequences was evaluated in R version 3.6.1 using Levenshtein distances (stringdist) and unrooted phylogenetic trees (ape). Using fastp at Q25 and MiXCR, TCRdb reprocessed the public reads and kept productive beta chains. Every distinct CDR3 protein forms one entry, paired with its most common genes and DNA. The V and J calls here are based on TCRdb, not the publication. The sample includes 15,000 to 20,000 distinct CDR3 sequences, with just under 55% observed a single time. The ten largest make up roughly 9% of the sample.

Sample: CD4+ T cells from blood, cultured in vitro. This TCR was sampled from a human donor who had recovered from COVID-19.

The DNA reads TGTGCCAACTCAATACAGGGGCAGTCCTACGAGCAGTACTTC. Its coded protein is CANSIQGQSYEQYF. This chain is built from TRBV7-6 and TRBJ2-7; 7 nucleotides in the junction match TRBD1. Inclusive of the bounding cysteine and phenylalanine, the CDR3 is 14 residues long. Kept here is only the CDR3 DNA, which spans 42 bases and is read in frame from base 1. Trimming accounts for 10 bases at V and 1 base at J, while the number of junction bases matched to no gene is 10. CDR1 SGHVS and CDR2 FNYEAQ were looked up in the germline V gene.